This TCR beta chain was profiled in a study of shared clonotypes between healthy human individuals. General study findings and limits: A limitation of the genetic and exposure-history diversity represented arose from few donors.

Comment on this clone: The antigen is unknown.

Germline CDR1 MNHNY, CDR2 SVGAGI (reference sequence). The V end was cut by 5 bases, the J end by 6 bases, with 13 bases between. This CDR3 region has 13 residues. Within Nashville, Tennessee resided all donors, each a Caucasian adult. Sequencing was at deep level. Sequenced by immunoSEQ multiplex PCR; TCRdb stores in-frame clones only, minus some. This sample has over 2 million clones, with about nine tenths found just once. The sequencing sample was made of naive CD4+ T cells from PBMCs. Subset in this sample: CD45RA+ positively selected. This sequence originates from a man in his late teens or twenties in good health. Some clones in this sample may be carry-over from other donors' samples. The J gene is TRBJ1-1, the V gene TRBV6-6; weak D call: TRBD1 (5 bases). The CDR3 reads CASSQTLGAEAFF. The CDR3 bases are TGTGCCAGCAGTCAGACTCTGGGGGCTGAAGCTTTCTTT.